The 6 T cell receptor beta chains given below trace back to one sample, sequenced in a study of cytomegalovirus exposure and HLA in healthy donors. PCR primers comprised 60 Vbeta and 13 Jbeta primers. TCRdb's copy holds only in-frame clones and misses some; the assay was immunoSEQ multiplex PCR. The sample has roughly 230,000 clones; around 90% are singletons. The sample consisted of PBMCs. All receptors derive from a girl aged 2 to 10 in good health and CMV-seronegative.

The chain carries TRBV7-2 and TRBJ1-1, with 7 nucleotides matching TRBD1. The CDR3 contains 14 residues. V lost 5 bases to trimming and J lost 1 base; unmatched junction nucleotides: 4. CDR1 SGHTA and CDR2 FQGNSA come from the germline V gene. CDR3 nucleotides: TGTGCCAGCAGCCCAGACAGGGAGAACACTGAAGCTTTCTTT. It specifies CASSPDRENTEAFF.

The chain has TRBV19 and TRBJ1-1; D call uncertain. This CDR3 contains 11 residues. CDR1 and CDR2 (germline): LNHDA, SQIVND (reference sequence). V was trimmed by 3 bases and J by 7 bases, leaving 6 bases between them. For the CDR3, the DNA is TGTGCCAGTAGTATCTCGTTTGAAGCTTTCTTT. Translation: CASSISFEAFF.

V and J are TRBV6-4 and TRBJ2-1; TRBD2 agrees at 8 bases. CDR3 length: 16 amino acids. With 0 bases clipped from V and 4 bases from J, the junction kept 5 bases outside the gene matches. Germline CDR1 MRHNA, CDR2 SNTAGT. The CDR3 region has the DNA TGTGCCAGCAGTGACTCGGGGCGGGGGGCGTACAATGAGCAGTTCTTC. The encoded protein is CASSDSGRGAYNEQFF.

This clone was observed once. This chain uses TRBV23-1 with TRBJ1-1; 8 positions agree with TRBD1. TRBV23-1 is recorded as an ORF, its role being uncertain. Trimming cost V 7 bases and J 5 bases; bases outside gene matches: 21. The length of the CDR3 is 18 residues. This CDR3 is CASKSPGGQAAWGTEAFF. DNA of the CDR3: TGCGCCAGCAAATCACCCGGGGGACAGGCGGCCTGGGGTACTGAAGCTTTCTTT.

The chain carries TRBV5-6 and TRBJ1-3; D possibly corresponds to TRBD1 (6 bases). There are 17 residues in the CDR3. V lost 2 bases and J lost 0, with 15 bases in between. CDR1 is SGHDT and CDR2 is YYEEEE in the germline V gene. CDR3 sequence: CASSLGGRRSSGNTIYF. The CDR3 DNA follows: TGTGCCAGCAGCTTAGGGGGACGGCGGAGCTCTGGAAACACCATATATTTT.

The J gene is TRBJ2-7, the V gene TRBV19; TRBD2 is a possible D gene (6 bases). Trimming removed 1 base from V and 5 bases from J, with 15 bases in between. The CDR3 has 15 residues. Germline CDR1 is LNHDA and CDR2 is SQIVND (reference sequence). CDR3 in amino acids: CASSIVVGGVNEQYF. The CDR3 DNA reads TGTGCCAGTAGTATAGTCGTGGGAGGTGTCAACGAGCAGTACTTC.